This T cell receptor (beta chain) was obtained from a study of PD-1 blockade in mismatch repair-deficient tumors. Study-level results: After pembrolizumab, tumor-resident clones rose rapidly, then generally contracted before radiologic responses.

V dropped 4 bases and J dropped 8; count of bases not matched to a gene: 4. Germline V gene sequence: CDR1 MGHDK, CDR2 SYGVNS. CDR3 length: 14 residues. Mismatch repair deficiency was confirmed in all patients, by PCR or immunohistochemistry. A few pembrolizumab responders had their TCRs sequenced. Sequenced by immunoSEQ multiplex PCR; TCRdb stores in-frame clones only, minus some. This sample yields some 97,000 clones, of which approximately 83% are seen a single time; about 6.3% belongs to the top ten. As regards this clone: The antigen remains unidentified.

This chain uses TRBV25-1 with TRBJ2-1; TRBD2 matches 11 bases. The sample consisted of peripheral blood, taken roughly 35 weeks after starting pembrolizumab. The clonotype was recovered from an adult with mismatch repair-deficient cancer. CDR3 nucleotide sequence: TGTGCCAGCAGTGTCCCTAGCGGGAGGTATGAGCAGTTCTTC. Its translation: CASSVPSGRYEQFF. The complete variable domain, with remaining parts taken from reference TRBV25-1 and TRBJ2-1, reads EADIYQTPRYLVIGTGKKITLECSQTMGHDKMYWYQQDPGMELHLIHYSYGVNSTEKGDLSSESTVSRIRTEHFPLTLESARPSHTSQYLCASSVPSGRYEQFFGPGTRLTVL.